These T cell receptor beta chains were read from a single sample in a study of regulatory T cells in long-lasting Graves disease. TCRdb re-called the multiplex PCR reads with MiXCR, one entry per CDR3 protein. The data show about 620,000 distinct CDR3 sequences, roughly 15% seen once. The sample was also linked to a second study, of T cells in Graves' hyperthyroidism and ophthalmopathy.

The sequencing used peripheral blood mononuclear cells (PBMCs), collected at new diagnosis, from a patient treated with antithyroid drugs. The receptors shown here come from a woman in her 30s with Graves disease. Each CDR3 is given with its conserved first and last residue. D genes are given only for firm matches. The size entry is marked missing in some rows and otherwise reads once, few, many or a size class.

d_call | j_call | v_call | clone_size | cdr3_aa | cdr3_nt
TRBD2 | TRBJ2-1 | TRBV20-1 | many | CGIRGGPQSLEQFF | TGCGGAATTCGGGGGGGACCTCAGAGCCTTGAGCAGTTCTTC
. | TRBJ2-1 | TRBV5-5 | . | CTSSLGQPARSHEQFF | TGTACCAGCAGCTTGGGGCAGCCTGCCAGGTCGCATGAGCAGTTCTTC
TRBD1 | TRBJ1-2 | TRBV27 | many | CASSLLDRGFLYGYTF | TGTGCCAGCAGTTTATTGGACAGGGGTTTCCTCTATGGCTACACCTTC
. | TRBJ2-1 | TRBV6-1 | many | CASSATPFLANEQFF | TGTGCCAGCAGTGCTACCCCTTTCCTGGCCAATGAGCAGTTCTTC
. | TRBJ2-4 | TRBV2 | . | CASSEVFGSGSKNIQYF | TGTGCCAGCAGTGAGGTGTTCGGGAGCGGATCCAAAAACATTCAGTACTTC
. | TRBJ1-6 | TRBV28 | many | CASSLMGVGTLHF | TGTGCCAGCAGTTTAATGGGGGTAGGGACCCTCCACTTT
. | TRBJ2-2 | TRBV9 | . | CASSAGVAGELFF | TGTGCCAGCAGCGCAGGGGTGGCCGGGGAGCTGTTTTTT
. | TRBJ2-3 | TRBV7-9 | many | CASSPLDSPSTDTQYF | TGTGCCAGCAGCCCCCTCGACAGTCCGAGCACAGATACGCAGTATTTT
TRBD1 | TRBJ2-1 | TRBV6-1 | . | CASTHQDRPTSYNERFF | TGTGCCAGCACCCACCAGGACAGGCCCACCTCCTACAATGAGCGGTTCTTC
. | TRBJ2-2 | TRBV2 | few | CASSPVVTNTGELFF | TGTGCCAGCAGCCCAGTCGTAACGAACACCGGGGAGCTGTTTTTT
TRBD2 | TRBJ2-3 | TRBV14 | . | CASSHSRSGRGRTDTQYF | TGTGCCAGCAGCCATTCTAGGAGCGGGAGGGGCCGCACAGATACGCAGTATTTT
. | TRBJ2-1 | TRBV11-2 | . | CASSLPPTHNEQFF | TGTGCCAGCAGCTTACCCCCTACCCACAATGAGCAGTTCTTC
. | TRBJ2-7 | TRBV6-5 | many | CASSYRLVGPYEQYF | TGTGCCAGCAGTTACCGGTTAGTAGGGCCCTACGAGCAGTACTTC
. | TRBJ2-7 | TRBV28 | many | CASSFYRGRNEQYF | TGTGCCAGCAGTTTTTATAGGGGAAGGAACGAGCAGTACTTC
. | TRBJ1-5 | TRBV5-5 | . | CASSLSGQSMTLSNQPQHF | TGTGCCAGCAGCTTGTCAGGACAGAGTATGACTTTGAGCAATCAGCCCCAGCATTTT
. | TRBJ1-2 | TRBV12-3/TRBV12-4 | . | CASSLEHLVYTF | TGTGCCAGCAGTTTAGAGCACTTAGTCTACACCTTC
TRBD1 | TRBJ1-1 | TRBV28 | many | CASSSPRQGREPEAFF | TGTGCCAGCAGCTCGCCCCGACAGGGTCGGGAACCTGAAGCTTTCTTT
. | TRBJ1-1 | TRBV3-1 | few | CASRFYRDTEAFF | TGTGCCAGCAGGTTCTACAGGGACACTGAAGCTTTCTTT
. | TRBJ1-1 | TRBV6-2/TRBV6-3 | few | CASSTGAKNTEAFF | TGTGCCAGCAGTACAGGAGCCAAGAACACTGAAGCTTTCTTT
TRBD1 | TRBJ2-7 | TRBV10-2 | few | CASSGTGGQYEQYF | TGCGCCAGCAGTGGGACAGGGGGCCAGTACGAGCAGTACTTC
. | TRBJ2-5 | TRBV20-1 | many | CSASGDGETQYF | TGCAGTGCTAGCGGGGACGGTGAGACCCAGTACTTC
. | TRBJ1-3 | TRBV12-3/TRBV12-4 | many | CASLLSPGNTIYF | TGTGCCAGCCTCCTCTCACCGGGAAACACCATATATTTT
TRBD1 | TRBJ1-1 | TRBV7-8 | many | CASSRDSKNTEAFF | TGTGCCAGCTCTAGGGACAGTAAGAACACTGAAGCTTTCTTT
. | TRBJ1-1 | TRBV5-1 | many | CASSFGGENTEAFF | TGCGCCAGCAGCTTCGGCGGGGAGAACACTGAAGCTTTCTTT
. | TRBJ1-1 | TRBV20-1 | many | CSARDSVWGTNTEAFF | TGCAGTGCTAGAGATAGTGTTTGGGGGACGAACACTGAAGCTTTCTTT
TRBD1 | TRBJ1-2 | TRBV11-2 | many | CASSYLRGHGYTF | TGTGCCAGCAGCTATCTAAGGGGGCATGGCTACACCTTC
. | TRBJ2-5 | TRBV5-1 | . | CASSLGSFGGQETQYF | TGCGCCAGCAGCTTGGGCTCATTCGGGGGTCAAGAGACCCAGTACTTC
TRBD1 | TRBJ2-1 | TRBV12-3/TRBV12-4 | . | CASRTGQGSPTYNEQFF | TGTGCCAGCCGTACGGGACAGGGTAGCCCCACCTACAATGAGCAGTTCTTC
. | TRBJ2-2 | TRBV12-3/TRBV12-4 | . | CASRSGRTVGELFF | TGTGCCAGCAGGTCGGGACGGACGGTCGGGGAGCTGTTTTTT
. | TRBJ1-5 | TRBV19 | few | CASSIWSQPQHF | TGTGCCAGTAGTATTTGGAGTCAGCCCCAGCATTTT
. | TRBJ2-1 | TRBV15 | few | CATSRDKGYNEQFF | TGTGCCACCAGCAGAGATAAGGGGTACAATGAGCAGTTCTTC
. | TRBJ2-6 | TRBV5-4 | . | CASSSKAPPGSSGANVLTF | TGTGCCAGCAGCTCGAAGGCCCCTCCCGGAAGCTCTGGGGCCAACGTCCTGACTTTC
. | TRBJ2-5 | TRBV12-3/TRBV12-4 | many | CASSDSKETQYF | TGTGCCAGCAGTGATAGCAAGGAGACCCAGTACTTC
. | TRBJ2-5 | TRBV5-6 | . | CASSFPSSVHQYF | TGTGCCAGCAGCTTCCCCTCTAGCGTCCACCAGTACTTC
. | TRBJ2-1 | TRBV20-1 | many | CSASVYNEQFF | TGCAGTGCTAGTGTTTACAATGAGCAGTTCTTC
. | TRBJ2-7 | TRBV18 | few | CASSPLEGRNEQYF | TGTGCCAGCTCACCACTAGAGGGCCGGAACGAGCAGTACTTC
TRBD1 | TRBJ1-1 | TRBV19 | many | CASIGTGGEYTEAFF | TGTGCCAGTATCGGAACAGGGGGCGAGTACACTGAAGCTTTCTTT
. | TRBJ1-5 | TRBV4-2 | few | CASSQYDRDSNQPQHF | TGTGCCAGCAGCCAATATGATCGGGACAGCAATCAGCCCCAGCATTTT
. | TRBJ2-7 | TRBV28 | many | CASSPPEGYEQYF | TGTGCCAGCAGTCCTCCCGAGGGCTACGAGCAGTACTTC
. | TRBJ2-7 | TRBV30 | . | CACGGSSYEQYF | TGTGCCTGCGGGGGCTCGAGCTACGAGCAGTACTTC
. | TRBJ1-1 | TRBV5-5 | . | CASSVIRGDTEAFF | TGTGCCAGCAGCGTTATCAGGGGCGACACTGAAGCTTTCTTT
. | TRBJ1-1 | TRBV6-4 | . | CASRMDSLNTEAFF | TGTGCCAGCAGGATGGACAGCCTTAACACTGAAGCTTTCTTT
TRBD2 | TRBJ2-2 | TRBV7-9 | . | CASSWARTSGRSGGELFF | TGTGCCAGCAGCTGGGCAAGGACTAGCGGGAGATCGGGCGGGGAGCTGTTTTTT
. | TRBJ2-7 | TRBV30 | few | CAWSAGLERAYEQYF | TGTGCCTGGAGTGCCGGTCTTGAGCGAGCATACGAGCAGTACTTC
TRBD2 | TRBJ2-6 | TRBV19 | . | CASSAGRSSGANVLTF | TGTGCCAGTAGTGCCGGGAGGTCGTCTGGGGCCAACGTCCTGACTTTC
. | TRBJ2-1 | TRBV15 | . | CATSSALTGLLYNEQFF | TGTGCCACCAGCAGCGCCCTCACAGGTTTACTATACAATGAGCAGTTCTTC